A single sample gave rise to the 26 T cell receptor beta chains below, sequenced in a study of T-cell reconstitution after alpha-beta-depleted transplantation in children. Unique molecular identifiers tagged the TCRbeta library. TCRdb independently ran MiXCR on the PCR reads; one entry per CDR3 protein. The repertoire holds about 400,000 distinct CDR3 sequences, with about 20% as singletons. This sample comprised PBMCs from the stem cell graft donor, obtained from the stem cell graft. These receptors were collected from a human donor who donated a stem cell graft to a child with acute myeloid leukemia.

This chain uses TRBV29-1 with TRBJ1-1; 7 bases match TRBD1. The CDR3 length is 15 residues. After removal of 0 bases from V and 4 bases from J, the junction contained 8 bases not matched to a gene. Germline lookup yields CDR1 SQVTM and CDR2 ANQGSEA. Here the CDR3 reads CSVEDVRHRGTEAFF. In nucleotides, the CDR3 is TGCAGCGTTGAAGATGTAAGACACAGGGGCACTGAAGCTTTCTTT.

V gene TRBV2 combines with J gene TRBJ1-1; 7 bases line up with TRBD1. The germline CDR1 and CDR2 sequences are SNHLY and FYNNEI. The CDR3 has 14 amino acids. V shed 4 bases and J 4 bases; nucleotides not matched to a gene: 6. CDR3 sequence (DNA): TGTGCCAGCAGTGGACAGGGTAGAGTCACTGAAGCTTTCTTT. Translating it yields CASSGQGRVTEAFF.

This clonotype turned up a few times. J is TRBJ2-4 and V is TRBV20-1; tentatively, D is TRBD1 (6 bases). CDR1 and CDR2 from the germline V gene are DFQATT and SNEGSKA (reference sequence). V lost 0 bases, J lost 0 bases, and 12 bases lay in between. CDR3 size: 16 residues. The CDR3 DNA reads TGCAGTGCTAGAGAAGGGACATCCTTAGCCAAAAACATTCAGTACTTC. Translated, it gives CSAREGTSLAKNIQYF.

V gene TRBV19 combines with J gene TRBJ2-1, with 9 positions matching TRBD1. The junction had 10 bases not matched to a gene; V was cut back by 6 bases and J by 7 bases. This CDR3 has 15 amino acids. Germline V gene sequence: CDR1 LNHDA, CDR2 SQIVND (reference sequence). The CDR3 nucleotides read TGTGCCAGTAGAGCCGGACAGGGGATCGGGAATGAGCAGTTCTTC. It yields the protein CASRAGQGIGNEQFF.

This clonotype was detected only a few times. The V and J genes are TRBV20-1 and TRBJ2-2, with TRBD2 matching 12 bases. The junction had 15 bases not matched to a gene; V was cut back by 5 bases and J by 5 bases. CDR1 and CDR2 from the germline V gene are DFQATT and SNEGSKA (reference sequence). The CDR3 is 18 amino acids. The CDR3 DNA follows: TGCAGTGCTTGGGGCAGGGGGCGAGGGACTAGCGGGACCGGGGAGCTGTTTTTT. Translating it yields CSAWGRGRGTSGTGELFF.

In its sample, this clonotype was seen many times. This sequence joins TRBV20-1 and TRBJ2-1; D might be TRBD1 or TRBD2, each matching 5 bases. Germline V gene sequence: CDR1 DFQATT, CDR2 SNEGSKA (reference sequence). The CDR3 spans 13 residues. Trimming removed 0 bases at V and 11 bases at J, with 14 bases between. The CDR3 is CSARDWVGTKQFF. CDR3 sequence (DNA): TGCAGTGCTAGAGATTGGGTTGGGACGAAGCAGTTCTTC.

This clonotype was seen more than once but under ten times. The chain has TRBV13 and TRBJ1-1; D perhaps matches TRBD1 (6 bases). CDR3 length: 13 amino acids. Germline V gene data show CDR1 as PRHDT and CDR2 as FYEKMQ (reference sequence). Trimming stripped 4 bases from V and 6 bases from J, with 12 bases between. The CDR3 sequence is CASSSGGGPEAFF. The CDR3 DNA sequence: TGTGCCAGCAGCTCTGGAGGGGGTCCTGAAGCTTTCTTT.

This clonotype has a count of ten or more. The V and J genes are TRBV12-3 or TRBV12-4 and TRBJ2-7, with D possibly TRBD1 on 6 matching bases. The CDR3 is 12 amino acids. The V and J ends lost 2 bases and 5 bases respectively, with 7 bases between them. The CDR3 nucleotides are TGTGCCAGCAGTTTAACAGGGAACGAGCAGTACTTC. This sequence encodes CASSLTGNEQYF.

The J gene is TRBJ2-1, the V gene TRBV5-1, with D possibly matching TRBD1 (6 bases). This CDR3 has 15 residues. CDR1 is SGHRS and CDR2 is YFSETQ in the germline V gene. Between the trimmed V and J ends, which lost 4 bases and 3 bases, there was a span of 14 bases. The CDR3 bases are TGCGCCAGCAGCCCAACCGGGACACACTACAATGAGCAGTTCTTC. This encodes CASSPTGTHYNEQFF.

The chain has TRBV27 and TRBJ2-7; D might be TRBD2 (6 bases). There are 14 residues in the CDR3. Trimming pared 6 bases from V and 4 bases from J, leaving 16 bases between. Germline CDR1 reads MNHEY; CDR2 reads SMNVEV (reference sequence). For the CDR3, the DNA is TGTGCCAGCAGCCTCAGGCTAGCGCCTTACGAGCAGTACTTC. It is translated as CASSLRLAPYEQYF.

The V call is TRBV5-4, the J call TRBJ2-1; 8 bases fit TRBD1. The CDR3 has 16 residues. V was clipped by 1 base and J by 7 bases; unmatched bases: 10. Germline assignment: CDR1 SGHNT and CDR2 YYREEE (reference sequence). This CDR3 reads CASSLSETGDSNEQFF. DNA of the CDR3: TGTGCCAGCAGCTTGTCTGAGACAGGGGATTCAAATGAGCAGTTCTTC.

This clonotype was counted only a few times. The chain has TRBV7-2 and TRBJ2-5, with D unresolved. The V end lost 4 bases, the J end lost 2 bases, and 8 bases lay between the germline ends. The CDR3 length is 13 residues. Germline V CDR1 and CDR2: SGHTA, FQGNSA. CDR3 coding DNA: TGTGCCAGCAGCTCGCAGATTCAAGAGACCCAGTACTTC. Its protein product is CASSSQIQETQYF. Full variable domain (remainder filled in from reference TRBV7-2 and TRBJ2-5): GAGVSQSPSNKVTEKGKDVELRCDPISGHTALYWYRQSLGQGLEFLIYFQGNSAPDKSGLPSDRFSAERTGGSVSTLTIQRTQQEDSAVYLCASSSQIQETQYFGPGTRLLVL.

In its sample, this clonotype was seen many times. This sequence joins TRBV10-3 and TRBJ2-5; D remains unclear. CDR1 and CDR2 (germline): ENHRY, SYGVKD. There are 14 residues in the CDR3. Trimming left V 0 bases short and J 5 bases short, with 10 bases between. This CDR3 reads CAISESEVLETQYF. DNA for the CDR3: TGTGCCATCAGTGAGTCTGAGGTACTTGAGACCCAGTACTTC.

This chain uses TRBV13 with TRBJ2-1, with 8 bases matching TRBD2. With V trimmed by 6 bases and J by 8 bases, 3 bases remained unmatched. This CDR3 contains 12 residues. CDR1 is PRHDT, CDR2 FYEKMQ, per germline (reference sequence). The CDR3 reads CASSGRGDEQFF. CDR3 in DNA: TGTGCCAGCAGTGGGCGGGGGGATGAGCAGTTCTTC.

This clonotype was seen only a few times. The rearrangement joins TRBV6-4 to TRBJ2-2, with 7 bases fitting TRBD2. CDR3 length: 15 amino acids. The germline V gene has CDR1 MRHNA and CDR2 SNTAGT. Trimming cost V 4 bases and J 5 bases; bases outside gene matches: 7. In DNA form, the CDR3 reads TGTGCCAGCAGTGCCGCGGGAGCGGCGACCGGGGAGCTGTTTTTT. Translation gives CASSAAGAATGELFF.

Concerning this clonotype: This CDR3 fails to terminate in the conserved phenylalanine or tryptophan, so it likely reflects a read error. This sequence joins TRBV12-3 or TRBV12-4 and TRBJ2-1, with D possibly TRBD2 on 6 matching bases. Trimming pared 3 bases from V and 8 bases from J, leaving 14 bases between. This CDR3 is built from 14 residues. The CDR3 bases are TGTGCCAGCAGTTTGGTGGGACTCGGGGATGAGCAGTTCTAC. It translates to CASSLVGLGDEQFY.

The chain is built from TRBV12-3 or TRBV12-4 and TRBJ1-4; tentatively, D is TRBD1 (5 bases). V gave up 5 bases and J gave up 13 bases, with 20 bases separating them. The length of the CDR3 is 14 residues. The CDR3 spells CASSPEGQRSVLFF. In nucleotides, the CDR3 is TGTGCCAGCAGTCCCGAGGGGCAGCGCTCGGTACTGTTTTTT.

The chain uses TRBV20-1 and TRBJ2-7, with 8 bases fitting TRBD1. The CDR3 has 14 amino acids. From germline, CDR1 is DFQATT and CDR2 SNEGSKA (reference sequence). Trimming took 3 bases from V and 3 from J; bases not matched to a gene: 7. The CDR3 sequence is CSASLLGQGYEQYF. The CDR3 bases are TGCAGTGCTAGCCTGTTAGGACAGGGCTACGAGCAGTACTTC.

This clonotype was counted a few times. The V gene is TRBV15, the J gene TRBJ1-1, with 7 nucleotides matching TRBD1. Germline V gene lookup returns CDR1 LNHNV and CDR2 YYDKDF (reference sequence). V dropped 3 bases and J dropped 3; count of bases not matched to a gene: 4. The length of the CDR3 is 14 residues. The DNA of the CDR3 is TGTGCCACCAGCAGTGGCAGGGGGTACACTGAAGCTTTCTTT. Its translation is CATSSGRGYTEAFF.

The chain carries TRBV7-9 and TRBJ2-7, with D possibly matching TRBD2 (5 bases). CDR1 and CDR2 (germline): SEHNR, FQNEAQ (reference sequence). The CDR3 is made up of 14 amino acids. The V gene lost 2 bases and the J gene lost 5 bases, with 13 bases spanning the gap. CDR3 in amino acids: CASSLSGVRDEQYF. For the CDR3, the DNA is TGTGCCAGCAGCTTATCCGGGGTACGAGACGAGCAGTACTTC.

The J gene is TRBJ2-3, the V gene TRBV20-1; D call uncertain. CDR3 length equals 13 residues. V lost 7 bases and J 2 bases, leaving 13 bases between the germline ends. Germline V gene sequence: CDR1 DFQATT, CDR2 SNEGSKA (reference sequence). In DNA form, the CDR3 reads TGCAGTGTCAACCGAGACTCCACAGATACGCAGTATTTT. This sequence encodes CSVNRDSTDTQYF.

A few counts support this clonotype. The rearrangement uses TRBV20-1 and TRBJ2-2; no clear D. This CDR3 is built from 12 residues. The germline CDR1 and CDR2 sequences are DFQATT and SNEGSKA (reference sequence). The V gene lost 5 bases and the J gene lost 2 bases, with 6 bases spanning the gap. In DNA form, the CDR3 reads TGCAGTGCTCCAACTAACACCGGGGAGCTGTTTTTT. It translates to CSAPTNTGELFF.

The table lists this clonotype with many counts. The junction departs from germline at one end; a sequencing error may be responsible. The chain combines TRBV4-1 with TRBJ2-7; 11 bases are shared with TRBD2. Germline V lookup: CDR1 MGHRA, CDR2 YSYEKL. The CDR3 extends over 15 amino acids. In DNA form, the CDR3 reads TGTGCCAGCAGCCAGGGACTAGCGGACTCCTACGAGCAGTACTTC. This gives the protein CASSQGLADSYEQYF.

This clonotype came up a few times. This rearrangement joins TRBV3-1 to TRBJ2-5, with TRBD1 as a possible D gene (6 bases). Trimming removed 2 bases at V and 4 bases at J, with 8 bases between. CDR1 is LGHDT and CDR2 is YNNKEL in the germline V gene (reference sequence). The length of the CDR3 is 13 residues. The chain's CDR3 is CASSQSGAETQYF. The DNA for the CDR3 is TGTGCCAGCAGCCAATCAGGGGCAGAGACCCAGTACTTC.

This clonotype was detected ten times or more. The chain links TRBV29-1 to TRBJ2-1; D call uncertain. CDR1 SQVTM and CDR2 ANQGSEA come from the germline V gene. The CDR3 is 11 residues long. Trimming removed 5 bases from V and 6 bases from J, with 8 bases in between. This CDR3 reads CSVRISNEQFF. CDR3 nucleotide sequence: TGCAGCGTTCGGATAAGCAATGAGCAGTTCTTC.

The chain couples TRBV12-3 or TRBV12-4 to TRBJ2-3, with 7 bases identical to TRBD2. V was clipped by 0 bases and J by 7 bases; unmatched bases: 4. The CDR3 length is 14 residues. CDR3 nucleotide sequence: TGTGCCAGCAGTTTAGCGGGAGGGCTAAATACGCAGTATTTT. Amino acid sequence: CASSLAGGLNTQYF.